These 19 T cell receptor beta chains originate from one sample sequenced in a study of blood T cells in healthy people across ages. Primed by a sample-barcoded 5' primer and a J-beta primer mix, a second PCR proceeded for about 7 to 11 cycles. From the 5' RACE reads, TCRdb called clonotypes with MiXCR, one entry per CDR3 protein. Counted here are roughly 1.9 million distinct CDR3 sequences, 30% to 40% occurring once; the ten biggest clones make up about 21%. The sequenced material came from blood. Receptors originate from a human donor in good health.

The rearrangement joins TRBV10-3 to TRBJ1-1, with a weak D call TRBD1 (6 bases). V lost 5 bases to trimming and J lost 0 bases, with 7 bases between them. Germline values: CDR1 ENHRY, CDR2 SYGVKD. The length of the CDR3 is 13 residues. CDR3 region: CAISTGLNTEAFF. As DNA, the CDR3 is TGTGCCATCAGTACAGGGCTGAACACTGAAGCTTTCTTT.

The chain carries TRBV4-3 and TRBJ2-5; D not certain. CDR3 length equals 14 residues. CDR1 and CDR2 from the germline V gene are LGHNA and YSLEER. V lost 6 bases, J lost 6 bases, and 17 bases lay in between. The CDR3 protein is CASSPNTGRKTQYF. For the CDR3, the DNA is TGCGCCAGCAGTCCTAACACGGGCAGGAAGACCCAGTACTTC.

This chain uses TRBV20-1 with TRBJ2-1; tentatively, D is TRBD1 (5 bases). CDR1 is DFQATT and CDR2 is SNEGSKA in the germline V gene (reference sequence). CDR3 size: 16 residues. Deletions cut 6 bases from V and 1 base from J, with 19 bases between. The CDR3 coding sequence is TGCAGTGCCCCCCTCCGCTCGAAGGGGTCCTACAATGAGCAGTTCTTC. This encodes CSAPLRSKGSYNEQFF.

This clonotype was counted a few times. This chain links TRBV7-9 with TRBJ1-1, with a possible D match to TRBD1 (6 bases). CDR3 length: 17 residues. V was cut by 0 bases and J by 7 bases, with 21 bases left in between. CDR1 and CDR2 (germline): SEHNR, FQNEAQ (reference sequence). The CDR3 loop is CASSLARLKTGKDEAFF. CDR3 bases: TGTGCCAGCAGCTTAGCACGACTGAAAACAGGGAAGGATGAAGCTTTCTTT.

This chain links TRBV28 with TRBJ1-2; no clear D. CDR3 size: 12 residues. Germline V CDR1 and CDR2: MDHEN, SYDVKM. V lost 4 bases and J 8 bases, leaving 11 bases between the germline ends. Written as DNA, the CDR3 is TGTGCCAGCAGTTCAGGTCTCCGCGGCTACACCTTC. Translated: CASSSGLRGYTF.

The chain employs TRBV12-3 or TRBV12-4 and TRBJ1-1; TRBD1 agrees at 7 bases. The V segment lost 3 bases and the J segment 7 bases; nucleotides outside the gene matches: 17. The CDR3 extends over 17 amino acids. The CDR3 loop is CASSFPGQERLNFEAFF. Written as DNA, the CDR3 is TGTGCCAGCAGTTTCCCAGGACAGGAACGATTAAACTTTGAAGCTTTCTTT.

This clonotype has only a few counts. At one end the junction does not follow the germline gene, possibly because of a read error. The V call is TRBV2, the J call TRBJ2-7, with 7 bases matching TRBD1. Germline lookup yields CDR1 SNHLY and CDR2 FYNNEI. CDR3 length: 13 amino acids. CDR3 loop: CVSRQGPSYEQYF. CDR3 coding DNA: TGTGTCAGCAGACAGGGACCCTCCTACGAGCAGTACTTC.

At least ten counts were recorded for this clonotype. A read error may explain this, as a much larger clone is one base away. The gene calls are TRBV6-2 or TRBV6-3 and TRBJ2-7; the D gene is possibly TRBD2 (6 bases). The CDR3 consists of 15 residues. Germline values: CDR1 MNHEY, CDR2 SVGEGT. With 6 bases removed from V and 6 bases from J, the gap between germline ends came to 21 bases. Here the CDR3 DNA reads TGTGCCAGCAGCGGCGGGGACCGCCACGGGGGCGAGCAGTACTTC. It is translated as CASSGGDRHGGEQYF.

There are a few counts of this clonotype. V is TRBV7-8 and J is TRBJ1-2; tentatively, D is TRBD1 (5 bases). The CDR3 contains 14 residues. CDR1 SGHVS and CDR2 FQNEAQ come from the germline V gene. Trimming took 2 bases from V and 4 from J, leaving 11 bases between them. CDR3 residues: CASSLWDLSYGYTF. DNA of the CDR3: TGTGCCAGCAGCTTATGGGACCTGTCCTATGGCTACACCTTC.

This chain links TRBV9 with TRBJ2-5; 11 bases are shared with TRBD2. The CDR3 has 17 amino acids. With V trimmed by 0 bases and J by 5 bases, 9 bases remained unmatched. Looked up from germline, CDR1 is SGDLS and CDR2 is YYNGEE. The CDR3 region is CASSVGWHSGGAETQYF. CDR3 nucleotide sequence: TGTGCCAGCAGCGTAGGATGGCATAGCGGGGGGGCTGAGACCCAGTACTTC.

This clonotype occurred a few times. The V call is TRBV7-2, the J call TRBJ1-1, with 11 bases that match TRBD1. J gave up 4 bases and V 3 bases, and 4 bases lay outside the gene matches. Germline lookup yields CDR1 SGHTA and CDR2 FQGNSA. There are 15 residues in the CDR3. CDR3 DNA sequence: TGTGCCAGCAGCTTCGGACAGGGGGCTGTCACTGAAGCTTTCTTT. This gives the protein CASSFGQGAVTEAFF.

This chain links TRBV6-1 with TRBJ1-2, with 7 bases lining up with TRBD1. The germline V gene encodes CDR1 MNHNS and CDR2 SASEGT. Unmatched junction bases numbered 23, after V lost 8 bases and J lost 8 bases. This CDR3 spans 17 amino acids. Written as DNA, the CDR3 is TGTGCCAGCCGGGACAGTCTATGGGCCGCGGGTAGACGAGGCTACACCTTC. Amino acids: CASRDSLWAAGRRGYTF.

This clonotype was recorded a few times. The chain combines TRBV20-1 with TRBJ2-7, with D perhaps matching TRBD2 (5 bases). Germline-derived CDR1 and CDR2 are DFQATT and SNEGSKA (reference sequence). This CDR3 region has 12 residues. V was pared by 3 bases and J by 4 bases, with 10 bases between. For the CDR3, the DNA is TGCAGTGCTAGCGGGGTGGGTTACGAGCAGTACTTC. Its protein product is CSASGVGYEQYF.

V gene TRBV29-1 combines with J gene TRBJ1-2; no reliable D call. Trimming left V 4 bases short and J 4 bases short, with 13 bases between. This CDR3 contains 13 residues. The germline V gene encodes CDR1 SQVTM and CDR2 ANQGSEA. The CDR3 bases are TGCAGCGTTGCTGAACCGGTGGGCTATGGCTACACCTTC. Its protein is CSVAEPVGYGYTF.

Concerning this clonotype: The junction departs from germline at one end; a sequencing error may be responsible. This chain connects TRBV20-1 to TRBJ2-3; D is uncertain. Germline V gene data show CDR1 as DFQATT and CDR2 as SNEGSKA (reference sequence). The CDR3 length is 13 residues. The CDR3 reads CGAVGVGTDTQYF. CDR3 nucleotides: TGCGGTGCGGTCGGCGTTGGCACAGATACGCAGTATTTT.

The J gene is TRBJ1-2, the V gene TRBV7-8, with TRBD1 identical over 7 bases. V was pared by 3 bases and J by 8 bases, with 9 bases of the junction left unmatched. CDR1 and CDR2 (germline): SGHVS, FQNEAQ. This CDR3 has 14 residues. CDR3 sequence reads: CASSFDRASGGYTF. CDR3 nucleotide sequence: TGTGCCAGCAGCTTCGACAGGGCTTCGGGGGGCTACACCTTC.

CDR3: CSARVNRDRNYGYTF. CDR3 nucleotides: TGCAGTGCTAGGGTCAACAGGGATCGCAACTATGGCTACACCTTC. The chain has TRBV20-1 and TRBJ1-2; the D gene is possibly TRBD1 (6 bases). V lost 3 bases, J lost 2 bases, and 16 bases lay in between. Germline-derived CDR1 and CDR2 are DFQATT and SNEGSKA (reference sequence). The CDR3 is 15 amino acids.

The V and J genes are TRBV6-1 and TRBJ2-1, with TRBD1 matching over 8 bases. V was pared by 5 bases and J by 0 bases, with 6 bases of the junction left unmatched. The CDR3 spans 16 residues. From germline, CDR1 is MNHNS and CDR2 SASEGT. In DNA, the CDR3 is TGTGCCAGCAGTATATGGACAGGGAGCTCCTACAATGAGCAGTTCTTC. Translation: CASSIWTGSSYNEQFF.

The chain joins TRBV5-6 to TRBJ2-7; D ambiguous. The V and J ends lost 4 bases and 3 bases respectively, with 11 bases between them. The germline CDR1 and CDR2 sequences are SGHDT and YYEEEE. The CDR3 runs to 13 residues. This chain's CDR3 is CASSRHEVYEQYF. Here the CDR3 DNA reads TGTGCCAGCAGCCGACACGAGGTCTACGAGCAGTACTTC.